Sequencing of this T cell receptor beta chain was carried out in a study of cytomegalovirus exposure and HLA in healthy donors. Overall study context: A prior analysis found about 120 million unique TCR beta sequences from some 190 million T cells.

Unrecorded immune exposure was likely among donors, who were nominally healthy when sampled. The study's findings and limits: Later work found that TCR association rates differed between HLA loci; DRB1 had the most and HLA-C the fewest.

This clone was seen only a few times. Its antigen remains unknown. In the PCR, 60 Vbeta and 13 Jbeta primers were used. Sequenced by immunoSEQ multiplex PCR; TCRdb stores in-frame clones only, minus some. The table has roughly 100,000 clones, about 80% seen once. Sequenced: PBMCs. The origin of this receptor is a middle-aged man in good health and CMV-seronegative.

In DNA, the CDR3 is TGTGCCAGCAGCTTAGGGGGGACTAGCGGTTCCTACGAGCAGTACGTC. The encoded protein is CASSLGGTSGSYEQYV. The chain carries TRBV5-4 and TRBJ2-7, with 11 nucleotides matching TRBD2. The germline V gene has CDR1 SGHNT and CDR2 YYREEE (reference sequence). The V and J ends lost 2 bases and 1 base, in that order; junction bases with no gene match: 5. This CDR3 is 16 amino acids long.